The T cell receptor (beta chain) under discussion was sequenced for a study of control samples from healthy donors and cancer patients. Profiled with immunoSEQ multiplex PCR; TCRdb holds only in-frame clones, not every one. The table lists approximately 140,000 clones, over 85% of them singletons, with roughly 6.2% in the top ten. Germline assignment: CDR1 SGHNT and CDR2 YYREEE (reference sequence). The CDR3 is 13 amino acids. Trimming shortened V by 4 bases and J by 6 bases, and 14 bases separated the two germline ends. The specimen was blood. The receptor was isolated from a man between 18 and 29 years old in good health. The chain joins TRBV5-4 to TRBJ2-7, with no clear D. The CDR3 protein is CASSASGTGEQYF. DNA for the CDR3: TGTGCCAGCAGCGCGTCAGGTACGGGCGAGCAGTACTTC.